Following are 20 T cell receptor beta chains from one sample sequenced in a study of control samples from healthy donors and cancer patients. Sequencing used immunoSEQ multiplex PCR; TCRdb keeps in-frame clones, though not all of them. This repertoire shows around 86,000 clones, about 90% found once; its top ten account for roughly 2%. Sequencing was carried out using PBMCs. All receptors come from a woman aged 55-69 years with head and neck cancer.

V gene TRBV30 combines with J gene TRBJ2-1; 16 bases match TRBD2. With 0 bases clipped from V and 1 base from J, the junction kept 12 bases outside the gene matches. In germline, CDR1 is GTSNPN, CDR2 SVGIG (reference sequence). This CDR3 comprises 21 residues. The CDR3 sequence: CAWSVLWWGLAGGRSYNEQFF. In nucleotides, the CDR3 is TGTGCCTGGAGTGTATTATGGTGGGGACTAGCGGGAGGGCGATCCTACAATGAGCAGTTCTTC.

The chain combines TRBV27 with TRBJ1-1; possibly TRBD1 for D (6 bases). With 7 bases removed from V and 4 bases from J, the gap between germline ends came to 13 bases. The CDR3 has 13 amino acids. Germline loops: CDR1 MNHEY, CDR2 SMNVEV (reference sequence). CDR3 loop: CASTRQEGTEAFF. Written as DNA, the CDR3 is TGTGCCAGCACCCGACAGGAGGGCACTGAAGCTTTCTTT.

The chain uses TRBV6-5 and TRBJ2-1; 7 positions agree with TRBD1. The CDR3 is made up of 13 amino acids. Germline assignment: CDR1 MNHEY and CDR2 SVGAGI. Trimming took 8 bases from V and 1 from J; bases not matched to a gene: 2. CDR3 loop: CASSGQSYNEQFF. Here the CDR3 DNA reads TGTGCCAGCTCGGGACAGTCCTACAATGAGCAGTTCTTC.

This chain uses TRBV30 with TRBJ1-5, with 7 bases fitting TRBD1. With V trimmed by 5 bases and J by 3 bases, 7 bases remained unmatched. Germline-derived CDR1 and CDR2 are GTSNPN and SVGIG (reference sequence). The CDR3 length is 14 residues. Here the CDR3 reads CAWSAGQINQPQHF. In DNA, the CDR3 is TGTGCCTGGTCGGCGGGACAGATCAATCAGCCCCAGCATTTT.

This chain connects TRBV7-2 to TRBJ1-4, with D possibly TRBD1 on 5 matching bases. V was trimmed by 1 base and J by 0 bases, leaving 12 bases between them. This CDR3 comprises 17 residues. Germline lookup yields CDR1 SGHTA and CDR2 FQGNSA. CDR3 protein: CASSLGRDRPTNEKLFF. As DNA, the CDR3 is TGTGCCAGCAGCTTAGGCCGAGACAGACCAACTAATGAAAAACTGTTTTTT.

The chain links TRBV5-1 to TRBJ2-5; TRBD1 agrees at 9 bases. The CDR3 length is 16 residues. The J segment lost 5 bases and the V segment lost 0 bases, leaving 8 bases of the junction unmatched. Germline V gene sequence: CDR1 SGHRS, CDR2 YFSETQ. Here the CDR3 reads CASSLGTGGFWETQYF. The DNA for the CDR3 is TGCGCCAGCAGCTTGGGTACAGGGGGCTTTTGGGAGACCCAGTACTTC.

Only one count was recorded for this clone. J is TRBJ1-5 and V is TRBV6-5, with D unresolved. Trimming pared 6 bases from V and 6 bases from J, leaving 15 bases between. CDR1 is MNHEY and CDR2 is SVGAGI in the germline V gene. The CDR3 runs 14 residues. CDR3 in amino acids: CASSAALGGQPQHF. DNA of the CDR3: TGTGCCAGCAGCGCCGCCTTGGGAGGTCAGCCCCAGCATTTT.

The genes are TRBV6-5 and TRBJ1-2; D is unclear. The CDR3 length is 13 residues. V lost 6 bases, J lost 4 bases, and 12 bases lay in between. CDR1 is MNHEY and CDR2 is SVGAGI in the germline V gene. This chain's CDR3 is CASRADGSYGYTF. The CDR3 nucleotides are TGTGCCAGCAGGGCGGACGGATCCTATGGCTACACCTTC.

The chain employs TRBV29-1 and TRBJ2-3, with 8 bases aligning to TRBD2. The V gene's germline CDR1 is SQVTM and CDR2 ANQGSEA. The CDR3 extends over 11 amino acids. The V and J ends lost 7 bases and 9 bases, in that order; junction bases with no gene match: 6. For the CDR3, the DNA is TGCAGCGCCTCGGGACTAGACACGCAGTATTTT. Its translation is CSASGLDTQYF.

The chain uses TRBV7-2 and TRBJ2-3; D possibly corresponds to TRBD2 (5 bases). Germline V lookup: CDR1 SGHTA, CDR2 FQGNSA. V was cut by 8 bases and J by 3 bases, with 15 bases left in between. This CDR3 contains 14 residues. The CDR3: CASCRGVSTDTQYF. CDR3 in DNA: TGTGCCAGCTGCCGGGGAGTGAGTACAGATACGCAGTATTTT.

In DNA, the CDR3 is TGTGCCAGCAGCTTAAGGGTTGGCTATGGCTACACCTTC. Amino acid sequence: CASSLRVGYGYTF. The chain carries TRBV7-9 and TRBJ1-2; no clear D. Germline V gives CDR1 SEHNR, CDR2 FQNEAQ (reference sequence). The CDR3 covers 13 residues. V was trimmed by 2 bases and J by 4 bases, leaving 8 bases between them.

J is TRBJ2-1 and V is TRBV7-2, with D perhaps TRBD1 (6 bases). Germline lookup yields CDR1 SGHTA and CDR2 FQGNSA. Trimming removed 4 bases from V and 7 bases from J, with 14 bases in between. This CDR3 has 14 amino acids. The chain's CDR3 is CASSSETGTNEQFF. As DNA, the CDR3 is TGTGCCAGCAGCTCCGAGACAGGCACAAATGAGCAGTTCTTC.

This chain links TRBV3-1 (or the pseudogene TRBV3-2) with TRBJ1-1, with D possibly being TRBD1 (5 bases). This CDR3 is built from 14 residues. The germline CDR1 and CDR2 sequences are LGHDT and YNNKEL (reference sequence). Trimming took 2 bases from V and 11 from J, leaving 18 bases between them. CDR3 region: CASSQTGSPRWAFF. The CDR3 DNA follows: TGTGCCAGCAGCCAAACAGGCTCCCCTCGTTGGGCTTTCTTT.

The J gene is TRBJ1-3, the V gene TRBV7-9; TRBD1 agrees at 9 bases. Germline assignment: CDR1 SEHNR and CDR2 FQNEAQ (reference sequence). The V segment lost 5 bases and the J segment 4 bases; nucleotides outside the gene matches: 6. The CDR3 totals 15 residues. The CDR3 protein is CASSDRDREGNTIYF. CDR3 coding DNA: TGTGCCAGCAGCGACCGGGACAGGGAAGGAAACACCATATATTTT.

The V call is TRBV7-2, the J call TRBJ2-1; 9 nucleotides align to TRBD2. The J segment lost 16 bases and the V segment lost 2 bases, leaving 6 bases of the junction unmatched. Per germline, CDR1 SGHTA and CDR2 FQGNSA. The CDR3 has 12 residues. CDR3 loop: CASSLSGGRFFF. For the CDR3, the DNA is TGTGCCAGCAGCTTAAGCGGGGGGAGATTCTTCTTC.

This chain joins TRBV4-1 and TRBJ2-1, with D possibly being TRBD1 or TRBD2 (5 bases each). Trimming left V 4 bases short and J 6 bases short, with 13 bases between. The V gene's germline CDR1 is MGHRA and CDR2 YSYEKL. The CDR3 has 14 residues. The CDR3 DNA reads as TGCGCCAGCAGCCCACGGGACGGACTCAATGAGCAGTTCTTC. Protein product: CASSPRDGLNEQFF.

The CDR3 protein is CATSENTSGGNNEQFF. The CDR3 bases are TGTGCCACCAGTGAGAACACTAGCGGAGGAAACAATGAGCAGTTCTTC. The V and J genes are TRBV24-1 and TRBJ2-1, with TRBD2 matching over 8 bases. Per germline, CDR1 KGHDR and CDR2 SFDVKD. CDR3 length: 16 amino acids. With V trimmed by 4 bases and J by 5 bases, 9 bases remained unmatched.

CDR3 sequence (DNA): TGTGCCAGCAGCGGCGGGACAGGGGGCTGGACCGGGGAGCTGTTTTTT. This sequence encodes CASSGGTGGWTGELFF. The rearrangement uses TRBV5-6 and TRBJ2-2; 12 bases agree with TRBD1. V lost 4 bases to trimming and J lost 5 bases; unmatched junction nucleotides: 6. The CDR3 length is 16 residues. CDR1 is SGHDT and CDR2 is YYEEEE in the germline V gene.

The CDR3 is CASSLKGFIETQYF. For the CDR3, the DNA is TGTGCCAGCAGCCTTAAGGGGTTTATAGAGACCCAGTACTTC. The chain uses TRBV3-1 (or the pseudogene TRBV3-2) and TRBJ2-5, with D possibly matching TRBD1 (5 bases). V was shortened by 4 bases and J by 4 bases, with 13 bases between the two germline ends. CDR1 is LGHDT, CDR2 YNNKEL, per germline (reference sequence). This CDR3 spans 14 amino acids.

This clone was seen a single time. The chain joins TRBV11-3 to TRBJ2-2; TRBD2 is a possible D gene (7 bases). The CDR3 is made up of 16 amino acids. Trimming stripped 5 bases from V and 4 bases from J, with 17 bases between. Per germline, CDR1 SGHNT and CDR2 YENEEA. The CDR3, as DNA: TGTGCCAGCAGCCTGGGGGGCGGGAGTGGCACCGGGGAGCTGTTTTTT. Its protein product is CASSLGGGSGTGELFF.